These T cell receptor beta chains were read from a single sample in a study of shared clonotypes between healthy human individuals. This table comes from immunoSEQ multiplex PCR, and its TCRdb copy is limited to in-frame clones, with some not included. The data hold 600,000 to 750,000 clones, with around 90% observed a single time. The sequenced material came from memory CD8+ T cells from PBMCs. These receptors all stem from a man aged 18-30 years in good health. Some clones in this sample may be carry-over from other donors' samples. Each CDR3 is given with its conserved first and last residue. Each record gives: J gene, D gene, clone size, V gene, CDR3 protein, CDR3 DNA. D genes are given only for firm matches. Size is omitted from some rows. Given values are once, few, many or a class for expanded clones.

TRBJ1-4	.	.	TRBV28	CASSLSPEKLFF	TGTGCCAGCAGTTTATCCCCAGAAAAACTGTTTTTT
TRBJ2-1	TRBD2	.	TRBV15	CATSRVTVASGPWEQFF	TGTGCCACCAGCAGAGTTACGGTGGCTAGCGGTCCTTGGGAGCAGTTCTTC
TRBJ1-2	.	.	TRBV9	CASSVASGLNYGYTF	TGTGCCAGCAGCGTCGCCAGTGGACTTAACTATGGCTACACCTTC
TRBJ1-1	.	.	TRBV15	CATSRDLGKDTLNTEAFF	TGTGCCACCAGCAGAGATCTGGGGAAGGACACTCTGAACACTGAAGCTTTCTTT
TRBJ1-2	.	medium-sized	TRBV19	CASMNRVDGYTF	TGTGCCAGTATGAACAGGGTCGATGGCTACACCTTC
TRBJ1-1	TRBD1	.	TRBV6-1	CASTYRGTEAFF	TGTGCCAGTACATACAGGGGCACTGAAGCTTTCTTT
TRBJ2-1	TRBD2	.	TRBV27	CASSFSAGENYNEQFF	TGTGCCAGCAGTTTTTCAGCGGGAGAGAACTACAATGAGCAGTTCTTC
TRBJ2-2	.	.	TRBV27	CASSSIPDPTGELFF	TGTGCCAGCAGTTCGATCCCCGACCCCACCGGGGAGCTGTTTTTT
TRBJ2-3	.	.	TRBV10-1	CASSEGLQSTDTQYF	TGCGCCAGCAGTGAGGGTCTTCAGAGCACAGATACGCAGTATTTT
TRBJ2-7	.	.	TRBV6-5	CASSRTRGGAGEQYF	TGTGCCAGCAGCCGGACCCGAGGGGGGGCGGGCGAGCAGTACTTC
TRBJ2-7	TRBD2	.	TRBV11-2	CASSLGLADYYEQYF	TGTGCCAGCAGCCTCGGACTAGCGGATTACTACGAGCAGTACTTC
TRBJ1-4	.	.	TRBV7-9	CASSLIGANEKLFF	TGTGCCAGCAGCTTAATAGGGGCTAATGAAAAACTGTTTTTT
TRBJ2-7	.	.	TRBV29-1	CSVEAEPSYEQYF	TGCAGCGTTGAAGCGGAGCCCTCCTACGAGCAGTACTTC
TRBJ1-2	TRBD1	.	TRBV7-9	CASSRGTAANYGYTF	TGTGCCAGCAGCCGGGGGACAGCTGCTAACTATGGCTACACCTTC
TRBJ1-2	TRBD1	.	TRBV9	CASSTPGTDYGYTF	TGTGCCAGCAGCACCCCGGGGACAGACTATGGCTACACCTTC
TRBJ2-7	TRBD2	.	TRBV7-9	CASSLARGGSRYEQYF	TGTGCCAGCAGCTTAGCGCGGGGAGGGTCCCGCTACGAGCAGTACTTC
TRBJ2-1	TRBD2	.	TRBV5-5	CASRRAGAPEQFF	TGTGCCAGCAGGCGGGCGGGAGCCCCTGAGCAGTTCTTC
TRBJ2-1	.	.	TRBV6-5	CASSYLERYNEQFF	TGTGCCAGCAGTTACCTAGAACGGTACAATGAGCAGTTCTTC
TRBJ1-2	TRBD1	.	TRBV29-1	CSVEAGGYGYTF	TGCAGCGTTGAAGCAGGGGGCTATGGCTACACCTTC
TRBJ2-7	.	.	TRBV13	CASSLFPDFYEQYF	TGTGCCAGCAGCTTATTCCCGGATTTTTACGAGCAGTACTTC
TRBJ2-3	.	.	TRBV4-3	CASSQGTTSTDTQYF	TGCGCCAGCAGCCAAGGGACCACTAGCACAGATACGCAGTATTTT
TRBJ1-4	TRBD1	.	TRBV27	CASSLRDRGEKLFF	TGTGCCAGCAGTTTAAGGGACAGGGGGGAAAAACTGTTTTTT
TRBJ2-7	TRBD2	.	TRBV9	CASSVGLAGGYEQYF	TGTGCCAGCAGTGTGGGACTAGCGGGAGGCTACGAGCAGTACTTC
TRBJ2-7	.	.	TRBV10-3	CAIRDNYEQYF	TGTGCCATCAGGGACAACTACGAGCAGTACTTC
TRBJ1-2	.	.	TRBV28	CASSYVPPRGYTF	TGTGCCAGCAGTTACGTACCCCCGAGGGGCTACACCTTC
TRBJ2-1	TRBD1	.	TRBV28	CASRARTGLGNEQFF	TGTGCCAGCAGGGCAAGGACAGGGCTCGGCAATGAGCAGTTCTTC
TRBJ2-3	.	once	TRBV7-8	CASSHSTGGAGDTQYF	TGTGCCAGCAGCCATTCGACTGGGGGCGCCGGGGATACGCAGTATTTT
TRBJ1-5	.	.	TRBV13	CASSLGRGSNQPQHF	TGTGCCAGCAGCTTAGGCAGGGGCAGCAATCAGCCCCAGCATTTT
TRBJ2-2	.	.	TRBV6-1	CASSEAGTGELFF	TGTGCCAGCAGTGAAGCCGGGACCGGGGAGCTGTTTTTT
TRBJ2-7	TRBD1	.	TRBV28	CASSFGTATYEQYF	TGTGCCAGCAGTTTTGGGACAGCGACCTACGAGCAGTACTTC
TRBJ2-3	TRBD2	once	TRBV7-3	CASSLPVAGGPDTQYF	TGTGCCAGCAGCTTACCCGTAGCGGGAGGGCCCGATACGCAGTATTTT
TRBJ1-2	.	.	TRBV9	CASSVPIGGPNYGYTF	TGTGCCAGCAGCGTCCCGATAGGGGGACCCAACTATGGCTACACCTTC
TRBJ2-1	.	.	TRBV7-9	CASSSLANEQFF	TGTGCCAGCAGCTCCCTAGCGAATGAGCAGTTCTTC
TRBJ1-2	.	.	TRBV11-2	CASSLSSGSANYGYTF	TGTGCCAGCAGCCTCAGTTCAGGGTCAGCCAACTATGGCTACACCTTC
TRBJ1-3	.	.	TRBV6-5	CASTQSGAGNTIYF	TGTGCCAGCACCCAATCTGGGGCTGGAAACACCATATATTTT
TRBJ2-7	TRBD2	.	TRBV6-5	CASSPSGRIEQYF	TGTGCCAGCAGTCCTAGCGGGAGAATCGAGCAGTACTTC
TRBJ2-1	TRBD2	.	TRBV27	CASSSSGSPYNEQFF	TGTGCCAGCAGCTCAAGCGGGAGCCCCTACAATGAGCAGTTCTTC
TRBJ2-7	.	.	TRBV7-2	CARRMDLYEQYF	TGTGCCAGGAGGATGGACTTGTACGAGCAGTACTTC
TRBJ1-1	.	few	TRBV4-3	CASSQLSGETNTEAFF	TGCGCCAGCAGCCAATTATCAGGGGAAACGAACACTGAAGCTTTCTTT
TRBJ2-3	TRBD2	.	TRBV4-1	CASSLAGVRADTQYF	TGCGCCAGCAGCCTAGCGGGAGTGAGGGCAGATACGCAGTATTTT
TRBJ2-7	TRBD2	.	TRBV11-2	CASSLGLAGPEQYF	TGTGCCAGCAGCTTGGGACTAGCGGGACCCGAGCAGTACTTC
TRBJ2-7	.	.	TRBV5-4	CASSLVASSSYEQYF	TGTGCCAGCAGCTTGGTGGCTTCCTCGTCCTACGAGCAGTACTTC
TRBJ2-3	TRBD1	.	TRBV15	CATSPGTGGTDTQYF	TGTGCCACCAGCCCCGGGACAGGGGGTACAGATACGCAGTATTTT
TRBJ1-1	TRBD1	.	TRBV5-1	CASKSPTGENTEAFF	TGCGCCAGCAAGTCTCCGACAGGGGAGAACACTGAAGCTTTCTTT
TRBJ2-7	TRBD1	.	TRBV13	CASSGYDRGPDQQYF	TGTGCCAGCAGCGGGTACGACAGGGGGCCGGACCAGCAGTACTTC
TRBJ2-7	TRBD1	.	TRBV4-1	CASSQGAGGPYEQYF	TGCGCCAGCAGCCAAGGAGCAGGGGGTCCCTACGAGCAGTACTTC
TRBJ1-1	TRBD1	once	TRBV2	CASRPDRGTEAFF	TGTGCCAGCAGACCAGACAGGGGCACTGAAGCTTTCTTT
TRBJ2-5	TRBD2	.	TRBV4-1	CASSHPGGGVQTQYF	TGCGCCAGCAGCCACCCGGGGGGGGGAGTCCAGACCCAGTACTTC
TRBJ2-7	.	.	TRBV7-9	CASSLGSSIIYEQYF	TGTGCCAGCAGCTTAGGCAGTTCCATAATATACGAGCAGTACTTC
TRBJ2-7	.	.	TRBV5-6	CASSLDGSYEQYF	TGTGCCAGCAGCTTGGATGGCTCCTACGAGCAGTACTTC
TRBJ2-1	TRBD1	once	TRBV19	CASTDRGPYNEQFF	TGTGCCAGTACCGACAGGGGTCCCTACAATGAGCAGTTCTTC
TRBJ1-3	.	once	TRBV7-9	CASSPPEQGSGNTIYF	TGTGCCAGCAGCCCCCCCGAACAGGGCTCTGGAAACACCATATATTTT
TRBJ2-1	TRBD1	.	TRBV4-3	CASSPWDRGSYNEQFF	TGCGCCAGCAGCCCTTGGGACAGGGGGTCCTACAATGAGCAGTTCTTC
TRBJ1-1	TRBD1	few	TRBV29-1	CSAGDRGSAEAFF	TGCAGCGCCGGGGACAGGGGAAGTGCTGAAGCTTTCTTT
TRBJ2-2	TRBD1	.	TRBV19	CASSGGPAAGELFF	TGTGCCAGCTCAGGGGGACCGGCCGCCGGGGAGCTGTTTTTT
TRBJ2-5	.	.	TRBV5-5	CASSLGFAGRKTQYF	TGTGCCAGCAGCTTGGGATTCGCAGGGAGGAAGACCCAGTACTTC
TRBJ2-7	TRBD2	once	TRBV11-3	CASSPTSGRAHEQYF	TGTGCCAGCAGCCCCACTAGCGGGAGGGCCCACGAGCAGTACTTC
TRBJ2-7	.	.	TRBV6-5	CASSYAAAYEQYF	TGTGCCAGCAGTTACGCGGCGGCGTACGAGCAGTACTTC
TRBJ1-5	.	.	TRBV4-1	CASRDGNQPQHF	TGCGCCAGCCGTGACGGGAATCAGCCCCAGCATTTT
TRBJ2-7	.	once	TRBV2	CASILGEQAVAEQYF	TGTGCCAGCATATTGGGGGAGCAGGCAGTCGCCGAGCAGTACTTC